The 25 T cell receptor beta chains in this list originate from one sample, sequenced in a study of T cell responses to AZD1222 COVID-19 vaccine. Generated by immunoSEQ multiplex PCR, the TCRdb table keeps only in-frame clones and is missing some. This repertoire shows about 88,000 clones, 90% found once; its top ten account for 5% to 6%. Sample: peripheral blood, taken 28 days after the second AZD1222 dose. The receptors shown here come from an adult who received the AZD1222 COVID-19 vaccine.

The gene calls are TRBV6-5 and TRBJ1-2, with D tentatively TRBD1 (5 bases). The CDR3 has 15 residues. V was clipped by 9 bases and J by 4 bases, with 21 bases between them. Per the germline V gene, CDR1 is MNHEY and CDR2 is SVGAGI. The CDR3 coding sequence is TGTGCCAGTCATACTAGACAGAGGCAGACCTATGGCTACACCTTC. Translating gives CASHTRQRQTYGYTF.

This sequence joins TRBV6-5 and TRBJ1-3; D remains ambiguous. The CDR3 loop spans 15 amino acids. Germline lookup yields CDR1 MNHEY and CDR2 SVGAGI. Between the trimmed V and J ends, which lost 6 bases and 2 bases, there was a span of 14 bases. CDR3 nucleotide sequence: TGTGCCAGCAGCCTCAAAAGTGAAACTGGAAACACCATATATTTT. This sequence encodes CASSLKSETGNTIYF.

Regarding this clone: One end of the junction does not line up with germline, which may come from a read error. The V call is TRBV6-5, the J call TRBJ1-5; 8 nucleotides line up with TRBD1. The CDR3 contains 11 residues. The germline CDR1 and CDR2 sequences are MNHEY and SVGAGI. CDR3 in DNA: TGTGCCAGCAGGGAGACAGGGGTCAAGGTTTTT. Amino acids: CASRETGVKVF.

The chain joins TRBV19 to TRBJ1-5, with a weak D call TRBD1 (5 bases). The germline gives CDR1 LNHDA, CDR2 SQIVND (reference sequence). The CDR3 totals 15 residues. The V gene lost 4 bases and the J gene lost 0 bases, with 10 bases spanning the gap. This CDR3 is CASSRTTDSNQPQHF. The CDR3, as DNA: TGTGCCAGTAGTAGAACGACAGATAGCAATCAGCCCCAGCATTTT.

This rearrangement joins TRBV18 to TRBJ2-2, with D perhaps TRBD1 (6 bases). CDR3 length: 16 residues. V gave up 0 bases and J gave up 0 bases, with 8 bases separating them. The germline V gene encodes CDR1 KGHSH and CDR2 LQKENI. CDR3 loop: CASSPPGAANTGELFF. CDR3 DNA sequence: TGTGCCAGCTCACCACCGGGGGCGGCGAACACCGGGGAGCTGTTTTTT.

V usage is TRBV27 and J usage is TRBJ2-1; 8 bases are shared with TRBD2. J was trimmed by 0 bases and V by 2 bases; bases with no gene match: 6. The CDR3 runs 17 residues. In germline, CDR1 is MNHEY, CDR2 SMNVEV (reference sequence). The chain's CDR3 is CASSLRAGDVSYNEQFF. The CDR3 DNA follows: TGTGCCAGCAGTTTACGAGCGGGGGACGTCTCCTACAATGAGCAGTTCTTC.

For the CDR3, the DNA is TGTGCCAGCAGCTCCGGGACAGGGTATCATCAGCCCCAGCATTTT. Translating it yields CASSSGTGYHQPQHF. The rearrangement uses TRBV7-2 and TRBJ1-5; 9 bases map to TRBD1. Looked up from germline, CDR1 is SGHTA and CDR2 is FQGNSA. The CDR3 is 15 amino acids. With 4 bases clipped from V and 5 bases from J, the junction kept 6 bases outside the gene matches.

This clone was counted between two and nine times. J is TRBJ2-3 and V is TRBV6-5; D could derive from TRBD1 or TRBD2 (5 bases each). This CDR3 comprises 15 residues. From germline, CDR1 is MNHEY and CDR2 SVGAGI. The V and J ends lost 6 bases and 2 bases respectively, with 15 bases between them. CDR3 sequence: CASRRLLGTTDTQYF. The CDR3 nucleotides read TGTGCCAGCAGGAGGCTTTTAGGGACCACAGATACGCAGTATTTT.

CDR3 loop: CASSFRDLYGNQPQHF. DNA for the CDR3: TGTGCCAGTAGTTTCAGGGACCTATATGGCAATCAGCCCCAGCATTTT. The chain combines TRBV19 with TRBJ1-5, with D tentatively TRBD1 (5 bases). The ends were cut back, 5 bases at V and 2 bases at J, with 16 bases in the middle. The CDR3 totals 16 residues. Germline values: CDR1 LNHDA, CDR2 SQIVND (reference sequence).

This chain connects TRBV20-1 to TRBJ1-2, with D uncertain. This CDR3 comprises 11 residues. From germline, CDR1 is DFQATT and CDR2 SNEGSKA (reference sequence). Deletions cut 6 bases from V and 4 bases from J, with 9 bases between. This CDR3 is CSAGSGYGYTF. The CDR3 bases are TGCAGTGCAGGGTCGGGCTATGGCTACACCTTC.

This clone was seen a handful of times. CDR3: CASSQAVGRTYEQYF. In DNA, the CDR3 is TGTGCCAGCAGCCAAGCGGTCGGCCGGACCTACGAGCAGTACTTC. This chain joins TRBV3-1 (or the pseudogene TRBV3-2) and TRBJ2-7; D is unresolved. The CDR3 is 15 amino acids. The V end was cut by 1 base, the J end by 2 bases, with 12 bases between. Per germline, CDR1 LGHDT and CDR2 YNNKEL (reference sequence).

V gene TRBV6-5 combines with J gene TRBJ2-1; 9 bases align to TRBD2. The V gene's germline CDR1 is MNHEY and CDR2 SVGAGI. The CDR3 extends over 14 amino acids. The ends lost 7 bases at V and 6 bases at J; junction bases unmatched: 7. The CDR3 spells CASINAAGGNEQFF. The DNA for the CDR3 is TGTGCCAGCATTAACGCAGCGGGGGGCAATGAGCAGTTCTTC.

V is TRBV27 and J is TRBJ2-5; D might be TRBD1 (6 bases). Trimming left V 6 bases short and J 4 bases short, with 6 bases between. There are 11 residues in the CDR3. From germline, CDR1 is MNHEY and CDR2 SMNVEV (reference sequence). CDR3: CASSRGETQYF. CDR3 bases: TGTGCCAGCAGCAGGGGAGAGACCCAGTACTTC.

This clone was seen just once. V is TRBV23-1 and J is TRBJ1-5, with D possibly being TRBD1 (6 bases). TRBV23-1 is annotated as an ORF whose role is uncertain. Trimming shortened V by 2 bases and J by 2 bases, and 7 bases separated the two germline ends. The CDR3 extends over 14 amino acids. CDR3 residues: CASSQNRGNQPQHF. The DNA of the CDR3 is TGCGCCAGCAGTCAAAACAGGGGCAATCAGCCCCAGCATTTT.

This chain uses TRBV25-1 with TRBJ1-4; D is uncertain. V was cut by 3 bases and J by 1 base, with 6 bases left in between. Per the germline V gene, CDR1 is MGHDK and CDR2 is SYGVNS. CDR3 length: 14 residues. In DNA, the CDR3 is TGTGCCAGCAGTGACCCCGGAACTAATGAAAAACTGTTTTTT. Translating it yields CASSDPGTNEKLFF.

CDR3 sequence: CAWDPSYNSPLHF. For the CDR3, the DNA is TGTGCCTGGGATCCCTCCTATAATTCACCCCTCCACTTT. This chain joins TRBV30 and TRBJ1-6, with no clear D. Trimming removed 5 bases from V and 0 bases from J, with 5 bases in between. The CDR3 runs to 13 residues. Germline V gene sequence: CDR1 GTSNPN, CDR2 SVGIG (reference sequence).

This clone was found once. Written as DNA, the CDR3 is TGTGCCAGCAGCCCCAATGGGGTCCAAGAGACCCAGTACTTC. Its protein is CASSPNGVQETQYF. The chain employs TRBV7-2 and TRBJ2-5, with unresolved D. The germline V gene encodes CDR1 SGHTA and CDR2 FQGNSA. Between the trimmed V and J ends, which lost 5 bases and 1 base, there was a span of 11 bases. This CDR3 spans 14 amino acids. Full variable domain (remainder filled in from reference TRBV7-2 and TRBJ2-5): GAGVSQSPSNKVTEKGKDVELRCDPISGHTALYWYRQSLGQGLEFLIYFQGNSAPDKSGLPSDRFSAERTGGSVSTLTIQRTQQEDSAVYLCASSPNGVQETQYFGPGTRLLVL.

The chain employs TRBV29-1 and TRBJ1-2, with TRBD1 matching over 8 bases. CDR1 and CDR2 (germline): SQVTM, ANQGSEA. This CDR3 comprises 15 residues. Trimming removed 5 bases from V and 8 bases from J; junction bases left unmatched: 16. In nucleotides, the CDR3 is TGCAGCGTTACTCCCATGCTACAGGGGGAAAGCGGCTACACCTTC. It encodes CSVTPMLQGESGYTF.

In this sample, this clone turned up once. CDR3 in DNA: TGTGCCAGCAGCTCCCTCGGCGGGGGGGCCAGCTCCTACAATGAGCAGTTCTTC. This sequence encodes CASSSLGGGASSYNEQFF. This rearrangement joins TRBV7-2 to TRBJ2-1; TRBD2 agrees at 9 bases. J lost 0 bases, V lost 4 bases, and 10 bases had no gene match. There are 18 residues in the CDR3. Germline-derived CDR1 and CDR2 are SGHTA and FQGNSA.

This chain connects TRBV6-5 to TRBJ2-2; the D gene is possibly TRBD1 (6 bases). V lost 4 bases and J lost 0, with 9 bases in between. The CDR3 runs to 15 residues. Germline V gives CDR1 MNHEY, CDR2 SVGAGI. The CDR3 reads CASSFDRSNTGELFF. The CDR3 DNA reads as TGTGCCAGCAGTTTCGACAGGTCGAACACCGGGGAGCTGTTTTTT.

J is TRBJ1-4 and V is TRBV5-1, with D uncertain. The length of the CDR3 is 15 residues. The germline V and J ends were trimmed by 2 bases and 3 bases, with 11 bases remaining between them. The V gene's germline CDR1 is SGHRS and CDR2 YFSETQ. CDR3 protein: CASSLEGMANEKLFF. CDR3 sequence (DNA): TGCGCCAGCAGCTTAGAAGGGATGGCTAATGAAAAACTGTTTTTT.

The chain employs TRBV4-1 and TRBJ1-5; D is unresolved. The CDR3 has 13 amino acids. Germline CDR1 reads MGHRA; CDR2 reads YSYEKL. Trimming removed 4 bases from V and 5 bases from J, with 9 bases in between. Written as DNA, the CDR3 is TGCGCCAGCAGCCTAGAGTCGGATCAGCCCCAGCATTTT. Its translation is CASSLESDQPQHF.

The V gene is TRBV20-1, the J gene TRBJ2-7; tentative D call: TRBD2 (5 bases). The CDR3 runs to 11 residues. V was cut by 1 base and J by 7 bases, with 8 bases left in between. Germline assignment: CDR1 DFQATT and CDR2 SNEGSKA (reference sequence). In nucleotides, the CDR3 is TGCAGTGCTAGAGTAAGGAGGGAGCAGTACTTC. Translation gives CSARVRREQYF.

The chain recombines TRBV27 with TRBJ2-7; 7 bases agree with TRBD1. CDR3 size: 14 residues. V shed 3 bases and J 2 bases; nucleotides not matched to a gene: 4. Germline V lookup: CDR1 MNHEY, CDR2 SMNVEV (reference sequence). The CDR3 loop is CASSFLDRPYEQYF. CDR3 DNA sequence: TGTGCCAGCAGTTTTCTGGACAGGCCCTACGAGCAGTACTTC.

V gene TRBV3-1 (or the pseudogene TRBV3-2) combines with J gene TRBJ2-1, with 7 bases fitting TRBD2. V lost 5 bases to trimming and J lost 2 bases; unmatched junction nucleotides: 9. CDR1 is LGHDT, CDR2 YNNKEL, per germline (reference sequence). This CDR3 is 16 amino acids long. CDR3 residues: CASSRYGLAAYNEQFF. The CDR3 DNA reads TGTGCCAGCAGCAGATATGGGCTAGCGGCCTACAATGAGCAGTTCTTC.